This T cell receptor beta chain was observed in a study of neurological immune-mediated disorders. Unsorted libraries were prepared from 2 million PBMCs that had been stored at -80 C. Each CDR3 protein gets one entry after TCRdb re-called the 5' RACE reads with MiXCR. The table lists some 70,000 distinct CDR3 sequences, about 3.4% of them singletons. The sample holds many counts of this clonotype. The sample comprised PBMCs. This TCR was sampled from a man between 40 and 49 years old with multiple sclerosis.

CDR3 amino acids: CASSLGYEQYF. The CDR3 DNA is TGTGCCAGCAGTTTAGGCTACGAGCAGTACTTC. The genes are TRBV12-3 or TRBV12-4 and TRBJ2-7; D gene ambiguous. The V end lost 1 base, the J end lost 3 bases, and 1 base lay between the germline ends. This CDR3 has 11 amino acids.